The 29 T cell receptor beta chains listed next were all sequenced from one sample in a study of early T cells in non-severe SARS-CoV-2 infection. TCRdb re-analysed the 5' RACE reads in MiXCR, keeping a single row per CDR3 protein. The data contain 27,000 or so distinct CDR3 sequences, around 3% of them singletons. Sequencing input: whole blood. These receptors were collected from an adult who was a healthcare worker with PCR-confirmed SARS-CoV-2 infection or an uninfected control (not recorded which).

This clonotype was detected many times. In DNA form, the CDR3 reads TGTGCCAGCAGCTTCAGAAATTATGGCAATCAGCCCCAGCATTTT. Translating gives CASSFRNYGNQPQHF. This chain connects TRBV7-2 to TRBJ1-5; the D is unclear. V was clipped by 3 bases and J by 2 bases, with 11 bases between them. CDR1 is SGHTA, CDR2 FQGNSA, per germline. The CDR3 is 15 residues long.

This clonotype was counted many times. The chain combines TRBV7-8 with TRBJ1-1; weak D call: TRBD1 (6 bases). The CDR3 extends over 12 amino acids. Trimming left V 6 bases short and J 11 bases short, with 16 bases between. Germline values: CDR1 SGHVS, CDR2 FQNEAQ. CDR3 region: CASSLNRDKAFF. CDR3 in DNA: TGTGCCAGCAGTTTAAACCGGGACAAGGCTTTCTTT.

This clonotype appeared a few times. The V and J genes are TRBV7-9 and TRBJ2-7; the D call may be TRBD1 or TRBD2 (5 bases each). Trimming shortened V by 3 bases and J by 3 bases, and 12 bases separated the two germline ends. The CDR3 totals 14 residues. The germline V gene encodes CDR1 SEHNR and CDR2 FQNEAQ (reference sequence). CDR3 DNA: TGTGCCAGCAGCTTCGGGGACCCCAACTACGAGCAGTACGTC. Amino acid sequence: CASSFGDPNYEQYV.

This clonotype was observed at least ten times. The chain recombines TRBV24-1 with TRBJ1-6; 7 bases fit TRBD1. The trim removed 4 bases at V and 9 bases at J, leaving 5 bases unmatched. The germline V gene encodes CDR1 KGHDR and CDR2 SFDVKD. The CDR3 runs to 14 residues. This CDR3 is CATSDNRGGSPLHF. The CDR3 DNA is TGTGCCACCAGTGACAACAGGGGTGGTTCACCCCTCCACTTT.

This clonotype was seen repeatedly, ten times or more. The chain carries TRBV20-1 and TRBJ1-5; TRBD1 aligns across 7 bases. V lost 6 bases and J lost 3; bases outside the gene matches: 11. This CDR3 comprises 15 residues. Germline CDR1 DFQATT, CDR2 SNEGSKA (reference sequence). CDR3 DNA: TGCAGTGCCTATTTCCTGACAGGGATCAATCAGCCCCAGCATTTT. It is translated as CSAYFLTGINQPQHF.

At least ten counts were recorded for this clonotype. The rearrangement uses TRBV19 and TRBJ1-5; the match to TRBD1 covers 10 bases. This CDR3 spans 15 amino acids. CDR1 and CDR2 (germline): LNHDA, SQIVND (reference sequence). Losses at the gene ends were 6 bases for V and 1 base for J; bases not matched to a gene: 3. DNA of the CDR3: TGTGCCAGTAGCCGACAGGGGGCCAGCAATCAGCCCCAGCATTTT. Protein sequence: CASSRQGASNQPQHF.

This clonotype showed up many times. The chain recombines TRBV5-4 with TRBJ1-2; weak D call: TRBD1 (5 bases). Germline assignment: CDR1 SGHNT and CDR2 YYREEE (reference sequence). The CDR3 extends over 15 amino acids. Trimming cost V 4 bases and J 0 bases, with 13 bases left between them. As DNA, the CDR3 is TGTGCCAGCAGCCTTCAGGGTAGAGCTAACTATGGCTACACCTTC. Protein sequence: CASSLQGRANYGYTF.

The table lists this clonotype with a few counts. The chain links TRBV5-1 to TRBJ1-1; no reliable D call. V dropped 1 base and J dropped 5 bases, with 12 bases sitting between them. CDR1 and CDR2 (germline): SGHRS, YFSETQ. This CDR3 is 14 amino acids long. The CDR3 sequence: CASSLNPATTEAFF. CDR3 DNA sequence: TGCGCCAGCAGCTTGAACCCTGCCACAACTGAAGCTTTCTTT.

The rearrangement joins TRBV6-6 to TRBJ2-1, with 8 bases aligning to TRBD2. This CDR3 has 14 amino acids. In germline, CDR1 is MNHNY, CDR2 SVGAGI (reference sequence). V was clipped by 2 bases and J by 7 bases; unmatched bases: 4. This CDR3 reads CASSYGTSGNEQFF. Written as DNA, the CDR3 is TGTGCCAGCAGTTACGGGACTAGTGGGAATGAGCAGTTCTTC.

This clonotype has a count of ten or more. The rearrangement joins TRBV9 to TRBJ2-5; TRBD1 matches at 10 bases. This CDR3 comprises 15 residues. V shed 2 bases and J 7 bases; nucleotides not matched to a gene: 8. Germline loops: CDR1 SGDLS, CDR2 YYNGEE. This CDR3 is CASSVTGQGLGTQYF. The CDR3 DNA follows: TGTGCCAGCAGCGTGACGGGACAGGGGTTGGGGACCCAGTACTTC.

This chain uses TRBV5-1 with TRBJ2-3; maybe TRBD2 (6 bases). With 4 bases removed from V and 8 bases from J, the gap between germline ends came to 26 bases. Germline values: CDR1 SGHRS, CDR2 YFSETQ. The CDR3 is 17 residues long. CDR3 DNA: TGCGCCAGCAGCATAGGTTCCGGGACTCCCCCGAAAAGTACGCAGTATTTT. It yields the protein CASSIGSGTPPKSTQYF. Full variable domain (outside the CDR3, taken from reference TRBV5-1 and TRBJ2-3): KAGVTQTPRYLIKTRGQQVTLSCSPISGHRSVSWYQQTPGQGLQFLFEYFSETQRNKGNFPGRFSGRQFSNSRSEMNVSTLELGDSALYLCASSIGSGTPPKSTQYFGPGTRLTVL.

This clonotype was seen ten or more times. This rearrangement joins TRBV5-1 to TRBJ1-1; unclear D gene. CDR3 length: 15 amino acids. Looked up from germline, CDR1 is SGHRS and CDR2 is YFSETQ. V was trimmed by 0 bases and J by 3 bases, leaving 12 bases between them. The CDR3 sequence is CASSLGPRKDTEAFF. CDR3 bases: TGCGCCAGCAGCTTGGGTCCGAGGAAAGACACTGAAGCTTTCTTT.

Ten or more counts support this clonotype. The chain employs TRBV9 and TRBJ1-4; a weak D match, TRBD1 (6 bases). The CDR3 totals 14 residues. Trimming took off 0 bases at V and 8 bases at J, with 11 bases between the two ends. Germline V gives CDR1 SGDLS, CDR2 YYNGEE. The CDR3 DNA reads TGTGCCAGCAGCGTAGCCAGGGGAGGGGAAAAACTGTTTTTT. Protein: CASSVARGGEKLFF.

This clonotype has ten or more counts. The chain couples TRBV6-1 to TRBJ2-4; 10 positions match TRBD1. Trimming at V came to 6 bases and at J to 6 bases, leaving 5 bases not matched to a gene. CDR1 and CDR2 from the germline V gene are MNHNS and SASEGT. This CDR3 region has 14 residues. The DNA of the CDR3 is TGTGCCAGCAGGGGGACAGGGGTAGGAAACATTCAGTACTTC. The encoded protein is CASRGTGVGNIQYF.

At least ten counts were recorded for this clonotype. V is TRBV4-2 and J is TRBJ1-4; D might be TRBD1 (5 bases). Germline values: CDR1 LGHNA, CDR2 YNFKEQ. V dropped 0 bases and J dropped 7 bases, with 15 bases sitting between them. The CDR3 extends over 16 amino acids. The CDR3 spells CASSQDWEGSGEKLFF. The CDR3, as DNA: TGTGCCAGCAGCCAAGATTGGGAGGGGTCGGGTGAAAAACTGTTTTTT.

Ten or more counts support this clonotype. Here the CDR3 reads CASKQTSGGARAKNIQYF. CDR3 sequence (DNA): TGTGCCAGCAAGCAGACTAGCGGGGGGGCGCGAGCCAAAAACATTCAGTACTTC. The V and J genes are TRBV6-6 and TRBJ2-4, with TRBD2 matching over 14 bases. The V gene end was trimmed by 7 bases and the J gene end by 0 bases; junction bases not matched to a gene: 8. This CDR3 comprises 18 residues. CDR1 and CDR2 (germline): MNHNY, SVGAGI (reference sequence).

Remarks on this clonotype: One end of the junction is discordant with germline, which a read error may explain. The CDR3 DNA reads as TGTGCCTGCAGTCTAATAAGGACCGGCCAAAAAAACATTCAGTACTTC. Its protein product is CACSLIRTGQKNIQYF. The rearrangement joins TRBV27 to TRBJ2-4, with D uncertain. The V gene's germline CDR1 is MNHEY and CDR2 SMNVEV (reference sequence). The CDR3 contains 16 residues.

This clonotype was seen repeatedly, ten times or more. This chain links TRBV3-1 with TRBJ2-2, with 9 bases matching TRBD2. Germline V gene sequence: CDR1 LGHDT, CDR2 YNNKEL (reference sequence). CDR3 length: 15 amino acids. Trimming took 4 bases from V and 2 from J; bases not matched to a gene: 2. The CDR3 spells CASSRSGGNTGELFF. CDR3 coding DNA: TGTGCCAGCAGCCGTAGCGGGGGTAACACCGGGGAGCTGTTTTTT.

The rearrangement uses TRBV7-8 and TRBJ1-1; D call uncertain. Germline-derived CDR1 and CDR2 are SGHVS and FQNEAQ. This CDR3 contains 14 residues. V shed 1 base and J shed 1 base, with 7 bases lying between them. The CDR3: CASSLVRTNTEAFF. CDR3 DNA: TGTGCCAGCAGCTTAGTACGCACGAACACTGAAGCTTTCTTT.

This clonotype has a count of ten or more. V usage is TRBV7-2 and J usage is TRBJ2-2; D might be TRBD1 or TRBD2, each matching 6 bases. Germline CDR1 is SGHTA and CDR2 is FQGNSA. V lost 2 bases to trimming and J lost 5 bases, with 18 bases between them. There are 17 residues in the CDR3. The CDR3 region is CASSLNPRGTSTGELFF. The CDR3 DNA reads TGTGCCAGCAGCTTAAACCCACGGGGGACATCGACCGGGGAGCTGTTTTTT.

This clonotype was counted at least ten times. CDR3 region: CASSQGTSVFNEQFF. CDR3 nucleotide sequence: TGCGCCAGCAGCCAAGGGACTAGCGTTTTCAATGAGCAGTTCTTC. J is TRBJ2-1 and V is TRBV4-1; TRBD2 matches at 9 bases. Germline assignment: CDR1 MGHRA and CDR2 YSYEKL. Trimming took 1 base from V and 6 from J; bases not matched to a gene: 4. The CDR3 has 15 residues.

In this sample, this clonotype turned up many times. At one of its ends the junction is not consistent with the germline gene, which may arise from a read error. The rearrangement links TRBV11-2 to TRBJ2-1, with D perhaps TRBD1 or TRBD2 (5 bases each). CDR1 is SGHAT, CDR2 FQNNGV, per germline. The CDR3 extends over 15 amino acids. CDR3 in amino acids: CASSLERSRDVPRLF. CDR3 bases: TGTGCCAGCAGCTTAGAAAGGTCCCGGGACGTTCCCCGCCTCTTC.

In its sample, this clonotype was seen many times. The chain has TRBV6-1 and TRBJ1-5; a possible D gene is TRBD1 (6 bases). The germline V gene has CDR1 MNHNS and CDR2 SASEGT. This CDR3 contains 13 residues. Trimming removed 10 bases at V and 7 bases at J, with 17 bases between. CDR3 DNA sequence: TGTGCCATCGAAGACAGGTTTGGCCAGCCCCAGCATTTT. Translating gives CAIEDRFGQPQHF.

This clonotype was seen repeatedly, ten times or more. The V and J genes are TRBV4-1 and TRBJ1-1, with D unclear. V was cut by 3 bases and J by 7 bases, with 27 bases left in between. The length of the CDR3 is 18 residues. Germline V lookup: CDR1 MGHRA, CDR2 YSYEKL. CDR3 residues: CASSHSSTPGVRAGEAFF. The CDR3 nucleotides are TGCGCCAGCAGCCACTCATCTACTCCCGGGGTAAGGGCAGGTGAAGCTTTCTTT.

This clonotype was detected many times. The J gene is TRBJ1-1, the V gene TRBV20-1; D might be TRBD1 (6 bases). Trimming shortened V by 6 bases and J by 1 base, and 12 bases separated the two germline ends. Germline V CDR1 and CDR2: DFQATT, SNEGSKA (reference sequence). The length of the CDR3 is 13 residues. CDR3 loop: CSADRWENTEAFF. CDR3 in DNA: TGCAGTGCAGACAGGTGGGAGAACACTGAAGCTTTCTTT.

This clonotype was seen repeatedly, ten times or more. This rearrangement joins TRBV24-1 to TRBJ2-3; D is ambiguous. The CDR3 contains 16 residues. V dropped 2 bases and J dropped 0 bases, with 11 bases sitting between them. Germline V CDR1 and CDR2: KGHDR, SFDVKD. CDR3 sequence: CATSDSTSQSTDTQYF. The DNA of the CDR3 is TGTGCCACCAGTGATTCGACCAGCCAGAGCACAGATACGCAGTATTTT.

In its sample, this clonotype was seen many times. CDR3 protein: CASSLAPSGGPTGELFF. The CDR3 coding sequence is TGCGCCAGCAGCTTGGCCCCTAGCGGGGGGCCCACCGGGGAGCTGTTTTTT. The gene calls are TRBV5-1 and TRBJ2-2, with 11 positions matching TRBD2. Germline assignment: CDR1 SGHRS and CDR2 YFSETQ. V lost 0 bases and J lost 4; bases outside the gene matches: 5. This CDR3 comprises 17 residues.

CDR3 bases: TGTGCCAGCAGCCTGAGACCCGATTTCGCAGATACGCAGTATTTT. This sequence encodes CASSLRPDFADTQYF. The chain recombines TRBV7-6 with TRBJ2-3; D gene uncertain. Germline V gene lookup returns CDR1 SGHVS and CDR2 FNYEAQ. The CDR3 is 15 residues long. V was clipped by 5 bases and J by 4 bases, with 16 bases between them.

Ten or more counts support this clonotype. The rearrangement uses TRBV5-1 and TRBJ2-1, with 7 bases that match TRBD2. The V gene's germline CDR1 is SGHRS and CDR2 YFSETQ. The CDR3 sequence is 15 residues long. V dropped 2 bases and J dropped 9; count of bases not matched to a gene: 11. CDR3 in amino acids: CASSFSSTSESEQFF. CDR3 in DNA: TGCGCCAGCAGCTTCTCTTCCACTAGCGAGAGTGAGCAGTTCTTC.